This T cell receptor beta chain was captured by sequencing in a study of shared clonotypes between healthy human individuals (dated by TCRdb to the early 2020s). Context from the whole study: A couple of women and a few men aged 18 to 49 years were included in the cohort. For each donor, three plates each were used for CD4 naive and CD4 memory, two plates were used for CD8 naive, and one plate was used for CD8 memory. Leukapheresis yielded between about 0.85 and 10 billion PBMCs per donor. The study deeply sequenced blood TCR repertoires of about 5 healthy adults to estimate repertoire size and the extent of clonotype sharing between individuals. To increase sequencing depth and limit assay-specific biases, different laboratories used diverse techniques to prepare libraries and sequence TCR repertoires. What the research found in general, with its limitations: Even with the large sequencing depth, rarefaction of the sorted-subset datasets indicated that sequencing was incomplete. The genetic and exposure-history diversity represented was limited by the small number of donors. Estimated clonotype richness was generally larger for naive than for memory subsets. Only blood was sampled, and tissue TCR repertoires likely differ from those in blood. Pairwise subsampling led to the expectation that sequencing depth would affect the degree of clonotype sharing among donors. Clonotypes shared by all four sorted-subset donors showed higher generation probabilities than non-shared clonotypes. Approximately 5% of naive CD4, approximately 3.7% of naive CD8, 2.3% of memory CD4, and 0.4% of memory CD8 clonotypes were shared across several donors.

Donors were healthy HIV-negative adults with no recently reported acute infections or vaccinations. Every donor was a Caucasian adult living in Nashville, Tennessee, USA. Magnetic negative selection was used to enrich CD4+ T cells, after which naive cells were positively selected on CD45RA and the negative fraction became the memory subset. After blood collection by leukapheresis, PBMCs were isolated using Ficoll-Histopaque density gradient centrifugation and then cryopreserved in the vapor phase of liquid nitrogen. Analytical flow cytometry was used to check the purity and quantity of each magnetically sorted T cell population. From each sorted fraction, genomic DNA was isolated and quantified by UV absorbance on a Nanodrop 2000c. Using the deep immunoSEQ assay, TCR CDR3 regions were amplified from genomic DNA by multiplex PCR. Extracted genomic DNA from each cell subset was distributed evenly across all wells of several immunoSEQ 96-well plates, and each plate was treated as a replicate. Each replicate PCR for sorted subsets received about 220 ng genomic DNA, equal to roughly 29,000 T cell genomes. Purified libraries were quantified with a Qubit 3.0 fluorometer, sized on a Bioanalyzer 2100, and re-quantified with the KAPA Library Quantification kit. Every immunoSEQ 96-well plate was sequenced on a separate single-read 150-cycle Illumina NextSeq 550 flow cell. In the original analysis: The immunoSEQ output contained only junctional sequences without quality scores, so filtering could not match that applied to full-length reads. To assign V/J genes and CDR3, sequences were annotated using PyIR, a Python wrapper for IgBLAST v1.9, with IMGT germline references. Reads were filtered out if the reads had weak V/J assignments (E-value above 1e-6), no CDR3, stop codons, out-of-frame junctions, or ambiguous translated residues. V3J clonotypes were defined as sequences sharing the same inferred V gene, J gene, and CDR3 amino acid sequence. To compute the percentage overlap between repertoires, the number of shared unique clonotypes was divided by the size of the smaller repertoire. Three approaches were used to assess repertoire richness: RTK rarefaction, the Chao1 estimator, and Recon v2.1 estimates of unobserved clonotypes. For all TCRbeta clonotypes obtained by the gDNA method from a few donors, generation probabilities were computed with OLGA. TCRdb re-hosts the immuneACCESS table, in-frame sequences only. Its copies lack some clones; in the studies checked, an unresolved V gene accounts for under half of them, and the cause for the rest is not known. That table is the source of V, J and clone size, and D and trimming were worked out from the DNA. In this sample the table shows some 2.3 million clones, 80% to 95% of which occur a single time. The ten largest account for under 0.45% of the sample.

The CDR3 covers 13 residues, taking in both the cysteine and the phenylalanine. The kept DNA is CDR3 alone, 39 bases in frame from the first base. A distance of 11 bases separates the germline ends of V and J, which lose 2 bases and 6 bases respectively. In the germline V gene, CDR1 corresponds to MNHEY and CDR2 to SVGAGI. Concerning this clone itself: There is no known antigen for this receptor. The input lacks base qualities; no much larger clone sits a single base away.

Specimen: naive CD4+ T cells from PBMCs. The sample's cell subset or site label is to be understood as: CD45RA+ positively selected. The chain is made from TRBV6-5 and TRBJ2-7; the D gene cannot be resolved reliably. The clonotype comes from a man between 18 and 35 years old in good health. Some clones in this sample may be carry-over from other donors' samples. The DNA sequence is given as TGTGCCAGCAGTTACCTCCCGGAGAGCGAGCAGTACTTC. This codes for CASSYLPESEQYF.